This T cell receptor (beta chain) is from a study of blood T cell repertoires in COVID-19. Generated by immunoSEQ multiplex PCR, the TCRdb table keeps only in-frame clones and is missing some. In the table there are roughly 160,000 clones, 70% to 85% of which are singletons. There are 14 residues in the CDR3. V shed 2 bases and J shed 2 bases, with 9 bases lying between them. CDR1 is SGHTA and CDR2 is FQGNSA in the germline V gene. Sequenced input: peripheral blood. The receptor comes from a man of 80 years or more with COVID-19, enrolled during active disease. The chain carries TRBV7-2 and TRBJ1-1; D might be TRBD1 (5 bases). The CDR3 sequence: CASSLQGGNTEAFF. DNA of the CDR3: TGTGCCAGCAGCTTACAGGGAGGAAACACTGAAGCTTTCTTT.